One and the same sample provided the 30 T cell receptor beta chains below, sequenced in a study of shared clonotypes between healthy human individuals. Profiling relied on immunoSEQ multiplex PCR, and the TCRdb table lists in-frame clones only, not all of them. The data show 2 million to 2.5 million clones, 90% to 95% seen once. Source material: naive CD4+ T cells from PBMCs. Subset meaning: CD45RA+ positively selected. All receptors come from a man aged 18 to 35 in good health. Some clones in this sample may be carry-over from other donors' samples.

This sequence joins TRBV28 and TRBJ1-1, with D possibly TRBD1 on 5 matching bases. Trimming pared 6 bases from V and 4 bases from J, leaving 12 bases between. Germline CDR1 and CDR2: MDHEN and SYDVKM. There are 13 residues in the CDR3. CDR3 amino acids: CASRAGTPTEAFF. The CDR3 DNA is TGTGCCAGCAGGGCCGGGACCCCCACTGAAGCTTTCTTT.

The V and J genes are TRBV19 and TRBJ1-1; D unresolved. CDR1 and CDR2 (germline): LNHDA, SQIVND (reference sequence). The CDR3 runs 14 residues. V was shortened by 7 bases and J by 4 bases, with 16 bases between the two germline ends. CDR3 protein: CASIGMFPGTEAFF. The DNA for the CDR3 is TGTGCCAGTATAGGCATGTTCCCGGGCACTGAAGCTTTCTTT.

J is TRBJ2-7 and V is TRBV5-5; D tentatively reads TRBD1 or TRBD2 (5 bases each). The V gene's germline CDR1 is SGHKS and CDR2 YYEKEE (reference sequence). The CDR3 is made up of 15 amino acids. Deletions cut 0 bases from V and 3 bases from J, with 13 bases between. CDR3 amino acids: CASSLDEGRIYEQYF. In nucleotides, the CDR3 is TGTGCCAGCAGCTTGGACGAGGGGCGGATCTACGAGCAGTACTTC.

With respect to this clone: An end of the junction does not agree with germline; a read error may underlie this. V gene TRBV5-1 combines with J gene TRBJ2-2; 8 positions match TRBD1. Looked up from germline, CDR1 is SGHRS and CDR2 is YFSETQ. CDR3 length: 15 amino acids. CDR3 loop: CASSTTGGNAGELFF. CDR3 bases: TGCGCCAGCAGCACAACAGGGGGGAACGCCGGGGAGCTGTTTTTT.

J is TRBJ2-5 and V is TRBV30; TRBD1 agrees at 10 bases. Germline V gene lookup returns CDR1 GTSNPN and CDR2 SVGIG (reference sequence). Trimming took 5 bases from V and 5 from J; bases not matched to a gene: 5. CDR3 length equals 13 residues. The CDR3 reads CAWDRGPRETQYF. The CDR3 DNA is TGTGCCTGGGACAGGGGGCCTAGGGAGACCCAGTACTTC. Combining the CDR3 with reference TRBV30 and TRBJ2-5 gives the whole variable domain SQTIHQWPATLVQPVGSPLSLECTVEGTSNPNLYWYRQAAGRGLQLLFYSVGIGQISSEVPQNLSASRPQDRQFILSSKKLLLSDSGFYLCAWDRGPRETQYFGPGTRLLVL.

V gene TRBV9 combines with J gene TRBJ2-7; TRBD2 matches at 10 bases. The CDR3 runs to 14 residues. Germline CDR1 and CDR2: SGDLS and YYNGEE. The ends lost 4 bases at V and 6 bases at J; junction bases unmatched: 7. As DNA, the CDR3 is TGTGCCAGCAGCTCGCTAGCGGGAGTAGGCGAGCAGTACTTC. Residues: CASSSLAGVGEQYF.

This clone was detected a few times. The V call is TRBV5-1, the J call TRBJ1-5; D is possibly TRBD1 (6 bases). The germline V gene has CDR1 SGHRS and CDR2 YFSETQ. V was pared by 4 bases and J by 7 bases, with 18 bases between. This CDR3 contains 15 residues. The CDR3 loop is CASSPQGGEEQPQHF. The DNA of the CDR3 is TGCGCCAGCAGCCCACAGGGTGGAGAGGAACAGCCCCAGCATTTT.

V and J are TRBV28 and TRBJ1-2; 8 nucleotides match TRBD1. CDR3 length: 17 amino acids. Looked up from germline, CDR1 is MDHEN and CDR2 is SYDVKM. With 3 bases clipped from V and 8 bases from J, the junction kept 17 bases outside the gene matches. CDR3 protein: CASSLGSLKDRVKGYTF. Here the CDR3 DNA reads TGTGCCAGCAGTTTGGGATCTTTAAAGGACAGGGTAAAAGGCTACACCTTC.

CDR3 residues: CASSLLSPLNQPQHF. Written as DNA, the CDR3 is TGTGCCAGCAGCTTGTTAAGCCCCTTGAATCAGCCCCAGCATTTT. V gene TRBV28 combines with J gene TRBJ1-5; D not resolved. V lost 6 bases and J 4 bases, leaving 16 bases between the germline ends. Looked up from germline, CDR1 is MDHEN and CDR2 is SYDVKM. The CDR3 loop spans 15 amino acids.

V usage is TRBV7-2 and J usage is TRBJ1-1; 9 nucleotides agree with TRBD1. CDR1 is SGHTA and CDR2 is FQGNSA in the germline V gene. V gave up 2 bases and J gave up 5 bases; unmatched junction bases: 6. The CDR3 runs 15 residues. This CDR3 is CASSLRGTGLTEAFF. The CDR3 nucleotides are TGTGCCAGCAGCTTAAGGGGGACAGGGTTAACTGAAGCTTTCTTT. The variable domain in full, completed from reference TRBV7-2 and TRBJ1-1, reads GAGVSQSPSNKVTEKGKDVELRCDPISGHTALYWYRQSLGQGLEFLIYFQGNSAPDKSGLPSDRFSAERTGGSVSTLTIQRTQQEDSAVYLCASSLRGTGLTEAFFGQGTRLTVV.

In regard to this clone: The sample carries other DNA sequences with the same CDR3. The V gene is TRBV5-1, the J gene TRBJ1-2; maybe TRBD1 (5 bases). The CDR3 sequence is 14 residues long. Looked up from germline, CDR1 is SGHRS and CDR2 is YFSETQ. Trimming removed 4 bases from V and 0 bases from J, with 10 bases in between. The CDR3 region has the DNA TGCGCCAGCAGCCTAGGGGCCACTAACTATGGCTACACCTTC. It yields the protein CASSLGATNYGYTF. The full variable domain, its missing parts supplied by reference TRBV5-1 and TRBJ1-2, is KAGVTQTPRYLIKTRGQQVTLSCSPISGHRSVSWYQQTPGQGLQFLFEYFSETQRNKGNFPGRFSGRQFSNSRSEMNVSTLELGDSALYLCASSLGATNYGYTFGSGTRLTVV.

This clone showed up just once. CDR3 bases: TGTGCCAGCAGCTTAGGCAGGCCATCCCCCACTGAAGCTTTCTTT. Protein sequence: CASSLGRPSPTEAFF. The V call is TRBV7-2, the J call TRBJ1-1; D gene unclear. The CDR3 has 15 residues. Germline CDR1 and CDR2: SGHTA and FQGNSA. V was pared by 1 base and J by 4 bases, with 13 bases between.

This clone was seen a single time. The rearrangement uses TRBV5-8 and TRBJ2-2; D remains ambiguous. The CDR3 spans 18 residues. Trimming removed 3 bases at V and 0 bases at J, with 18 bases between. In germline, CDR1 is SGHTS, CDR2 YDEGEE. CDR3 in amino acids: CASSSADGSVPNTGELFF. CDR3 DNA: TGTGCCAGCAGCTCGGCGGACGGCAGCGTACCGAACACCGGGGAGCTGTTTTTT.

About this clone: A read error may be the cause here, since a much bigger clone is one base away. This sample includes further DNA sequences coding for the same CDR3. This sequence joins TRBV5-8 and TRBJ2-1, with 9 bases lining up with TRBD2. The V segment lost 2 bases and the J segment 0 bases; nucleotides outside the gene matches: 0. Germline values: CDR1 SGHTS, CDR2 YDEGEE. This CDR3 contains 15 residues. CDR3 bases: TGTGCCAGCAGCTTTAGCGGGAGCTCCTACAATGAGCAGTTCTTC. Translation gives CASSFSGSSYNEQFF.

This clone was detected only a few times. The chain links TRBV29-1 to TRBJ1-1; D uncertain. The CDR3 extends over 12 amino acids. V was shortened by 7 bases and J by 0 bases, with 9 bases between the two germline ends. Germline-derived CDR1 and CDR2 are SQVTM and ANQGSEA. CDR3 in amino acids: CSGGTLNTEAFF. The CDR3 DNA follows: TGCAGCGGAGGAACATTGAACACTGAAGCTTTCTTT.

On this clone: Other DNA sequences within the sample encode an identical CDR3. V usage is TRBV29-1 and J usage is TRBJ1-4, with D possibly TRBD1 on 6 matching bases. Trimming left V 4 bases short and J 8 bases short, with 11 bases between. CDR1 is SQVTM, CDR2 ANQGSEA, per germline. The CDR3 has 12 residues. CDR3 coding DNA: TGCAGCGTTGGTCGTCAGGGGGAAAAACTGTTTTTT. It is translated as CSVGRQGEKLFF.

The chain couples TRBV5-4 to TRBJ2-2; possibly TRBD1 for D (6 bases). The CDR3 extends over 15 amino acids. Trimming pared 1 base from V and 4 bases from J, leaving 11 bases between. Germline CDR1 reads SGHNT; CDR2 reads YYREEE (reference sequence). The CDR3, as DNA: TGTGCCAGCAGCTTGCCCAGGGGTAGCACCGGGGAGCTGTTTTTT. Translated: CASSLPRGSTGELFF. Full variable domain (remainder filled in from reference TRBV5-4 and TRBJ2-2): ETGVTQSPTHLIKTRGQQVTLRCSSQSGHNTVSWYQQALGQGPQFIFQYYREEENGRGNFPPRFSGLQFPNYSSELNVNALELDDSALYLCASSLPRGSTGELFFGEGSRLTVL.

The rearrangement joins TRBV28 to TRBJ1-4; the match to TRBD1 covers 10 bases. Germline CDR1 MDHEN, CDR2 SYDVKM. The length of the CDR3 is 15 residues. V was clipped by 6 bases and J by 9 bases; unmatched bases: 10. CDR3 amino acids: CASSASGQGVQKLFF. As DNA, the CDR3 is TGTGCCAGCAGCGCCTCAGGACAGGGGGTTCAAAAACTGTTTTTT. Supplemented by reference TRBV28 and TRBJ1-4, the full variable domain reads DVKVTQSSRYLVKRTGEKVFLECVQDMDHENMFWYRQDPGLGLRLIYFSYDVKMKEKGDIPEGYSVSREKKERFSLILESASTNQTSMYLCASSASGQGVQKLFFGSGTQLSVL.

This clone was detected once. This rearrangement joins TRBV5-8 to TRBJ2-1; no clear D gene. Germline V gene data show CDR1 as SGHTS and CDR2 as YDEGEE. This CDR3 contains 13 residues. Between the trimmed V and J ends, which lost 6 bases and 4 bases, there was a span of 11 bases. CDR3 protein: CASNQISYNEQFF. CDR3 coding DNA: TGTGCCAGCAATCAAATTTCGTACAATGAGCAGTTCTTC.

The rearrangement joins TRBV5-4 to TRBJ2-7; 13 bases align to TRBD2. V dropped 4 bases and J dropped 6; count of bases not matched to a gene: 7. The CDR3 runs to 15 residues. The germline V gene encodes CDR1 SGHNT and CDR2 YYREEE (reference sequence). The CDR3 nucleotides read TGTGCCAGCAGCCAGAGGACTAGCGGGAGCGGCGAGCAGTACTTC. Translated, it gives CASSQRTSGSGEQYF.

The CDR3 bases are TGTGCCAGCAGCCCCCCTGACAGGGGTGCTTTTCATCGCGAGCAGTACTTC. Amino acid sequence: CASSPPDRGAFHREQYF. The chain couples TRBV7-6 to TRBJ2-7; TRBD1 matches 8 bases. The CDR3 is 17 residues long. V shed 5 bases and J 6 bases; nucleotides not matched to a gene: 18. Germline lookup yields CDR1 SGHVS and CDR2 FNYEAQ.

V is TRBV19 and J is TRBJ2-7, with TRBD1 as a possible D gene (5 bases). V was trimmed by 4 bases and J by 0 bases, leaving 10 bases between them. CDR1 is LNHDA and CDR2 is SQIVND in the germline V gene (reference sequence). CDR3 length: 14 residues. CDR3 DNA sequence: TGTGCCAGTAGTACGACAGCAACCTCCTACGAGCAGTACTTC. Its protein is CASSTTATSYEQYF.

Of note for this clone: Other DNA sequences in the sample encode the same CDR3. The chain joins TRBV19 to TRBJ2-1; unclear D gene. V gave up 0 bases and J gave up 10 bases, with 4 bases separating them. The CDR3 loop spans 11 amino acids. CDR1 is LNHDA, CDR2 SQIVND, per germline (reference sequence). In nucleotides, the CDR3 is TGTGCCAGTAGTATAGAAGGGGAGCAGTTCTTC. It yields the protein CASSIEGEQFF.

V and J are TRBV5-1 and TRBJ2-1; 9 nucleotides align to TRBD1. CDR3 length equals 15 residues. The V segment lost 0 bases and the J segment 4 bases; nucleotides outside the gene matches: 2. The germline CDR1 and CDR2 sequences are SGHRS and YFSETQ. The chain's CDR3 is CASSLGGQGYNEQFF. The CDR3 nucleotides are TGCGCCAGCAGCTTGGGGGGACAGGGATACAATGAGCAGTTCTTC.

As to this clone: Other nucleotide sequences in the sample specify the same CDR3. V usage is TRBV18 and J usage is TRBJ1-2, with 9 positions matching TRBD1. With V trimmed by 3 bases and J by 6 bases, 2 bases remained unmatched. The CDR3 spans 13 residues. Germline V lookup: CDR1 KGHSH, CDR2 LQKENI. The CDR3 nucleotides are TGTGCCAGCTCACCCCGGACAGGGGATGGCTACACCTTC. Amino acids: CASSPRTGDGYTF.

This chain connects TRBV7-2 to TRBJ2-6; D perhaps matches TRBD2 (5 bases). The ends were cut back, 4 bases at V and 1 base at J, with 8 bases in the middle. The length of the CDR3 is 15 residues. Per the germline V gene, CDR1 is SGHTA and CDR2 is FQGNSA. The CDR3: CASSSLGSGANVLTF. The CDR3 DNA is TGTGCCAGCAGCTCACTAGGATCTGGGGCCAACGTCCTGACTTTC.

Turning to this clone: The sample contains more than one DNA sequence encoding this CDR3. The genes are TRBV5-6 and TRBJ2-1; 8 bases match TRBD2. The V and J ends lost 4 bases and 10 bases, in that order; junction bases with no gene match: 1. Germline CDR1 and CDR2: SGHDT and YYEEEE. This CDR3 spans 11 amino acids. The CDR3 is CASSRTSEQFF. The CDR3 DNA follows: TGTGCCAGCAGCCGGACTAGCGAGCAGTTCTTC.

The chain joins TRBV29-1 to TRBJ2-1; TRBD1 matches 9 bases. After removal of 6 bases from V and 9 bases from J, the junction contained 12 bases not matched to a gene. This CDR3 comprises 14 residues. CDR1 is SQVTM, CDR2 ANQGSEA, per germline. CDR3 residues: CSVAGTGFFGEQFF. CDR3 nucleotide sequence: TGCAGCGTCGCCGGGACAGGGTTTTTCGGTGAGCAGTTCTTC.

The chain links TRBV28 to TRBJ2-6; D is perhaps TRBD2 (5 bases). The CDR3 extends over 16 amino acids. The ends were cut back, 8 bases at V and 0 bases at J, with 14 bases in the middle. Germline values: CDR1 MDHEN, CDR2 SYDVKM. The CDR3 DNA sequence: TGTGCCAGCTCTCCTGCGGGCCGCTCTGGGGCCAACGTCCTGACTTTC. It translates to CASSPAGRSGANVLTF.

Notes on this clone: In the same sample, other DNA sequences code for this CDR3. The CDR3, as DNA: TGTGCCAGCAGCTTTTACATGAACACTGAAGCTTTCTTT. This gives the protein CASSFYMNTEAFF. The J gene is TRBJ1-1, the V gene TRBV5-6, with D unclear. In germline, CDR1 is SGHDT, CDR2 YYEEEE. With 2 bases removed from V and 0 bases from J, the gap between germline ends came to 5 bases. CDR3 length equals 13 residues.